These 14 T cell receptor beta chains originate from one sample sequenced in a study of cytomegalovirus exposure and HLA in healthy donors. Use of 60 Vbeta and 13 Jbeta primers characterized the PCR. Profiled with immunoSEQ multiplex PCR; TCRdb holds only in-frame clones, not every one. The sample yields fewer than 130,000 clones, roughly 84% seen once. Sequencing input: PBMCs. The receptors were gathered from a man between 25 and 39 years old in good health and CMV-seropositive.

The gene calls are TRBV4-2 and TRBJ1-4, with 7 nucleotides matching TRBD1. The J segment lost 7 bases and the V segment lost 0 bases, leaving 11 bases of the junction unmatched. Germline CDR1 and CDR2: LGHNA and YNFKEQ. This CDR3 region has 17 residues. The CDR3 reads CASSQDSGRDRAEKLFF. The CDR3 nucleotides are TGTGCCAGCAGCCAAGATAGTGGAAGAGACAGGGCTGAAAAACTGTTTTTT.

This chain uses TRBV28 with TRBJ1-2, with TRBD1 identical over 7 bases. Germline lookup yields CDR1 MDHEN and CDR2 SYDVKM. V was pared by 6 bases and J by 2 bases, with 9 bases of the junction left unmatched. The CDR3 consists of 15 residues. CDR3 nucleotide sequence: TGTGCCAGCAGCGGACAGGCGCCACCCAACTATGGCTACACCTTC. This translates into CASSGQAPPNYGYTF.

V and J are TRBV5-1 and TRBJ1-4; D gene unclear. Germline values: CDR1 SGHRS, CDR2 YFSETQ. The V end lost 0 bases, the J end lost 7 bases, and 13 bases lay between the germline ends. The CDR3 loop spans 15 amino acids. CDR3 sequence (DNA): TGCGCCAGCAGCTTGGCAACGGGGTTAGGTGAAAAACTGTTTTTT. Amino acid sequence: CASSLATGLGEKLFF.

The V call is TRBV5-1, the J call TRBJ2-3; a weak D match, TRBD2 (5 bases). Between the trimmed V and J ends, which lost 5 bases and 0 bases, there was a span of 13 bases. The germline CDR1 and CDR2 sequences are SGHRS and YFSETQ. This CDR3 region has 15 residues. The DNA for the CDR3 is TGCGCCAGCAGTTTATCGGGGTGGAGCACAGATACGCAGTATTTT. Protein: CASSLSGWSTDTQYF.

The rearrangement links TRBV4-3 to TRBJ1-1; 8 bases agree with TRBD1. J gave up 7 bases and V 2 bases, and 6 bases lay outside the gene matches. This CDR3 spans 14 amino acids. Germline assignment: CDR1 LGHNA and CDR2 YSLEER. The CDR3 DNA is TGCGCCAGCAGCCAAAGCAGGGGGCGGGATGAAGCTTTCTTT. Amino acids: CASSQSRGRDEAFF.

The chain employs TRBV15 and TRBJ2-5; 7 positions agree with TRBD2. Judging by the DNA end, TRBJ2-7 fits better; the J call may be wrong. Germline V gene data show CDR1 as LNHNV and CDR2 as YYDKDF (reference sequence). This CDR3 has 15 amino acids. CDR3 sequence: CATSRVRDYAYEQYF. DNA for the CDR3: TGTGCCACCAGCAGAGTCCGGGACTACGCCTACGAGCAGTACTTC.

The rearrangement joins TRBV4-1 to TRBJ2-7; 11 nucleotides match TRBD1. The CDR3 runs 15 residues. Germline CDR1 reads MGHRA; CDR2 reads YSYEKL. With 0 bases clipped from V and 7 bases from J, the junction kept 5 bases outside the gene matches. This CDR3 reads CASSQDGTGGWEQYF. The CDR3 coding sequence is TGCGCCAGCAGCCAAGATGGGACAGGGGGTTGGGAGCAGTACTTC.

The chain combines TRBV29-1 with TRBJ2-5, with TRBD1 matching 7 bases. Germline trimming cut 5 bases from V and 4 bases from J; bases unmatched to any gene: 4. Germline lookup yields CDR1 SQVTM and CDR2 ANQGSEA. This CDR3 spans 12 amino acids. The CDR3 sequence: CSVRGDRETQYF. The CDR3 DNA reads as TGCAGCGTTCGAGGGGACAGAGAGACCCAGTACTTC. Full variable domain (missing parts from reference TRBV29-1 and TRBJ2-5): SAVISQKPSRDICQRGTSLTIQCQVDSQVTMMFWYRQQPGQSLTLIATANQGSEATYESGFVIDKFPISRPNLTFSTLTVSNMSPEDSSIYLCSVRGDRETQYFGPGTRLLVL.

To note about this clone: Additional DNA sequences in this sample encode the identical CDR3. This rearrangement joins TRBV19 to TRBJ1-1; TRBD1 might be the D (5 bases). The CDR3 totals 14 residues. The germline gives CDR1 LNHDA, CDR2 SQIVND (reference sequence). V shed 3 bases and J shed 1 base, with 9 bases lying between them. This chain's CDR3 is CASSIRQGNTEAFF. The DNA of the CDR3 is TGTGCCAGTAGTATCAGGCAGGGGAACACTGAAGCTTTCTTT.

The chain joins TRBV6-1 to TRBJ2-1; TRBD2 matches at 9 bases. Germline CDR1 and CDR2: MNHNS and SASEGT. V shed 6 bases and J 2 bases; nucleotides not matched to a gene: 2. There are 14 residues in the CDR3. The CDR3 DNA is TGTGCCAGCAGGGGACTAGCCCCCTACAATGAGCAGTTCTTC. It codes for CASRGLAPYNEQFF.

This clone was detected only once. The gene calls are TRBV27 and TRBJ2-7, with a tentative D call TRBD2 (6 bases). This CDR3 region has 14 residues. V was trimmed by 4 bases and J by 1 base, leaving 11 bases between them. The germline gives CDR1 MNHEY, CDR2 SMNVEV (reference sequence). As DNA, the CDR3 is TGTGCCAGCAGTTCCTGGCGGGGATCCTACGAGCAGTACTTC. Translating it yields CASSSWRGSYEQYF.

The rearrangement joins TRBV19 to TRBJ1-6, with 7 nucleotides matching TRBD1. Germline V gene lookup returns CDR1 LNHDA and CDR2 SQIVND (reference sequence). V lost 4 bases and J lost 9; bases outside the gene matches: 9. CDR3 size: 15 residues. The CDR3 reads CASSKDREFVSPLHF. The CDR3 DNA reads as TGTGCCAGTAGTAAAGACAGGGAATTTGTTTCACCCCTCCACTTT.

The V and J genes are TRBV7-6 and TRBJ2-2; possible D gene TRBD2, 5 bases. The CDR3 totals 12 residues. CDR1 is SGHVS and CDR2 is FNYEAQ in the germline V gene. The V end was cut by 5 bases, the J end by 11 bases, with 12 bases between. The CDR3, as DNA: TGTGCCAGCAGCCAGAAGGCTAGCGAGCTGTTTTTT. Encoded protein: CASSQKASELFF.

J is TRBJ1-1 and V is TRBV5-6, with TRBD1 identical over 8 bases. Germline V lookup: CDR1 SGHDT, CDR2 YYEEEE. This CDR3 has 14 residues. V shed 4 bases and J 4 bases; nucleotides not matched to a gene: 6. The CDR3 DNA is TGTGCCAGCAGCACCGGACAGGGCGGCACTGAAGCTTTCTTT. Translated, it gives CASSTGQGGTEAFF.